These 11 T cell receptor beta chains originate from one sample sequenced in a study of T-cell memory formation after mild COVID-19. In TCRdb, the 5' RACE reads were re-called with MiXCR into one record per CDR3 protein. This sample has fewer than 700,000 distinct CDR3 sequences, with roughly 18% found just once. Material for sequencing was PBMCs or a T cell subset sorted from them (not recorded which). Every receptor here comes from an adult woman who had mild COVID-19 (a few samples of this study predate the infection). Cell type and time point are not known.

The CDR3 nucleotides are TGTGCCAGCAGCCAAGGGAATGAAAAACTGTTTTTT. Translating it yields CASSQGNEKLFF. The genes are TRBV3-1 and TRBJ1-4; D unresolved. The CDR3 length is 12 residues. Trimming shortened V by 1 base and J by 5 bases, and 2 bases separated the two germline ends. From germline, CDR1 is LGHDT and CDR2 YNNKEL (reference sequence).

In its sample, this clonotype was seen many times. CDR3 sequence reads: CASSSLPGYEQYF. The CDR3 nucleotides are TGTGCCAGCAGCTCCCTTCCGGGCTACGAGCAGTACTTC. The V and J genes are TRBV7-2 and TRBJ2-7, with D uncertain. V shed 4 bases and J shed 3 bases, with 10 bases lying between them. The CDR3 is 13 residues long. The germline V gene has CDR1 SGHTA and CDR2 FQGNSA.

This clonotype appeared a few times. The J gene is TRBJ2-5, the V gene TRBV9, with no clear D. This CDR3 is built from 13 residues. In germline, CDR1 is SGDLS, CDR2 YYNGEE. V was cut by 0 bases and J by 3 bases, with 6 bases left in between. CDR3 amino acids: CASSVAWEETQYF. The CDR3 nucleotides are TGTGCCAGCAGCGTAGCCTGGGAAGAGACCCAGTACTTC.

As concerns this clonotype: The junction departs from the called germline gene at one end, perhaps through a read error. J is TRBJ2-1 and V is TRBV24-1, with D uncertain. The germline gives CDR1 KGHDR, CDR2 SFDVKD. This CDR3 has 15 amino acids. The CDR3 DNA reads TGTGCCACCAGTGCTTTGGGCTCCGTGGGGAATGAGCAGTTCTTC. Its protein is CATSALGSVGNEQFF.

The chain recombines TRBV5-1 with TRBJ2-7; D is possibly TRBD2 (5 bases). Trimming shortened V by 6 bases and J by 6 bases, and 19 bases separated the two germline ends. The CDR3 sequence is 14 residues long. Germline assignment: CDR1 SGHRS and CDR2 YFSETQ. CDR3 amino acids: CASKRVTLEVEQYF. The CDR3 nucleotides read TGCGCCAGCAAGAGGGTTACCCTCGAGGTCGAGCAGTACTTC.

CDR3 sequence reads: CATSDRGLAGGPRRTGELFF. The CDR3 DNA follows: TGTGCCACCAGTGACCGGGGACTAGCGGGGGGTCCGAGAAGAACCGGGGAGCTGTTTTTT. The J gene is TRBJ2-2, the V gene TRBV24-1; 15 bases agree with TRBD2. V lost 4 bases, J lost 5 bases, and 13 bases stayed unmatched. CDR1 and CDR2 (germline): KGHDR, SFDVKD. The CDR3 is made up of 20 amino acids.

This clonotype was counted a single time. V usage is TRBV7-9 and J usage is TRBJ2-2, with TRBD1 as a possible D gene (6 bases). Germline V gene sequence: CDR1 SEHNR, CDR2 FQNEAQ (reference sequence). Deletions cut 1 base from V and 6 bases from J, with 12 bases between. The CDR3 has 15 residues. The chain's CDR3 is CASSLGQARAGELFF. The DNA for the CDR3 is TGTGCCAGCAGCTTAGGACAGGCAAGGGCCGGGGAGCTGTTTTTT.

J is TRBJ1-1 and V is TRBV4-2; D is unresolved. Germline V CDR1 and CDR2: LGHNA, YNFKEQ. V was clipped by 0 bases and J by 0 bases, with 5 bases between them. CDR3 length: 14 residues. Here the CDR3 reads CASSQDRLNTEAFF. The DNA for the CDR3 is TGTGCCAGCAGCCAAGACAGATTGAACACTGAAGCTTTCTTT.

The rearrangement joins TRBV18 to TRBJ2-3; D possibly matches TRBD1 or TRBD2 (5 bases each). V lost 3 bases, J lost 1 base, and 14 bases lay in between. The CDR3 consists of 16 residues. Germline values: CDR1 KGHSH, CDR2 LQKENI. This CDR3 reads CASSPQGLGGTDTQYF. The CDR3 bases are TGTGCCAGCTCACCGCAGGGTCTGGGAGGCACAGATACGCAGTATTTT.

This clonotype has only a few counts. The CDR3 nucleotides are TGTGCCAGCAGCCGAAGACAGAGCAATCAGCCCCAGCATTTT. Encoded protein: CASSRRQSNQPQHF. This rearrangement joins TRBV3-1 to TRBJ1-5; D is perhaps TRBD1 (5 bases). The length of the CDR3 is 14 residues. V dropped 4 bases and J dropped 1 base, with 8 bases sitting between them. Germline V lookup: CDR1 LGHDT, CDR2 YNNKEL (reference sequence).

This clonotype has a handful of counts. The chain employs TRBV7-3 and TRBJ2-3; D possibly corresponds to TRBD2 (5 bases). CDR1 is SGHTA and CDR2 is FQGTGA in the germline V gene. There are 16 residues in the CDR3. Trimming took off 4 bases at V and 6 bases at J, with 20 bases between the two ends. CDR3 sequence reads: CASSSGLELQGDTQYF. CDR3 coding DNA: TGTGCCAGCAGCTCCGGACTGGAGTTGCAAGGGGATACGCAGTATTTT.